This entry concerns a single T cell receptor (beta chain). No antigen is known for it. Base quality data are lacking; no much larger clone is found one base away. RNA was extracted with the RNeasy kit and about 0.45 to 1 ug was reverse transcribed using random hexamers. The immunoSEQ multiplex PCR assay, covering 54 Vbeta and 13 Jbeta segments, was used to amplify TCR beta CDR3 regions. PCR amplification bias was corrected by using a synthetic template baseline for primer optimization and computational correction. The study's own analysis went as follows. Reads were annotated to V, D and J genes per IMGT and analyzed with immunoSEQ Analyzer, keeping only productive sequences. Clonality was calculated as one minus the Shannon entropy normalized by log2 of the number of productive unique sequences. Public and private clones were assessed among the 100 most prevalent clones of each patient and control. Clones were defined as Susac-specific if absent from the healthy and MS cohorts, from approximately 1,100 published viral clones and from other ImmuneACCESS disease sequences. TCRdb took the public reads, trimmed them with fastp at Q25, ran MiXCR for clone calling and kept in-frame beta chains. Rows are unified per CDR3 protein, each entry keeping the most common DNA and genes. The V and J calls shown here were made by TCRdb, not taken from the authors' results. This sample gives 70,000 or so distinct CDR3 sequences in total; 94% of them show up just once. About 0.6% of the sample goes to the ten largest clones.

Peripheral blood CD8+ and CD4+ T cells from healthy donors, Susac syndrome patients and multiple sclerosis patients were profiled using high-throughput TCR beta sequencing. The multiple sclerosis controls were treatment-naive patients whose relapsing-remitting disease, either stable or active, fulfilled the revised McDonald criteria. Bulk CD8+ and CD4+ T cells were purified magnetically by negative isolation, whereas CD8+ TEMRA cells were enriched by FACS. Blood was collected in EDTA tubes and processed within 24 hours, with PBMCs isolated through density gradient centrifugation. PBMCs intended for TCR sequencing were frozen in liquid nitrogen and were later thawed in a 37 degrees C water bath. A purity of at least 90% was achieved for sorted or isolated CD4+, CD8+ and CD8+ TEMRA cells. These data are taken from a study of CD8 T cells in Susac syndrome (dated by TCRdb to the late 2010s). About the full investigation: The study used repertoire sequencing to test whether antigen drove CD8+ T cell activation and differentiation in Susac syndrome. The clonality of the CD8+ T cell repertoire was compared across approximately twelve healthy donors, around 14 Susac syndrome patients and fewer than 16 multiple sclerosis patients. What the work shows at the level of the full study, not this receptor alone: The number of individuals in the TCR sequencing and HLA analysis was recognized as being relatively small.

Sequences were obtained from CD8+ T cells from PBMCs. This clonotype was sampled from a human donor with multiple sclerosis.

This receptor has the CDR3 CAIGDFQETQYF. The sequence in DNA is TGTGCCATCGGGGACTTTCAAGAGACCCAGTACTTC. Recombination joined TRBV2 with TRBJ2-5; the D gene is perhaps TRBD2, from 6 matching bases. CDR3 length: 12 amino acids, cysteine to phenylalanine. Only CDR3 DNA is held: 36 bases, read in frame from base 1. According to the germline V gene, CDR1 reads SNHLY and CDR2 reads FYNNEI. V is pared back by 10 bases and J by 2 bases, with 11 bases lying between the germline termini.